One sample yielded the 17 T cell receptor beta chains listed below, sequenced in a study of Ad26.COV2.S vaccination and SARS-CoV-2 variants (dated by TCRdb to the early 2020s). Libraries were made using the immunoSEQ multiplex PCR assay. TCRdb retrieved this table from immuneACCESS and kept in-frame rearrangements only. Not all clones are present; in checked studies, unresolved V genes account for under half, and no reason is known for the remainder. This sample comprises 510,000 or so clones, around 90% of them detected only once. The top ten hold around 13% of the sample. Taken with the paper, the label for treatment or condition translates to: around 19 received Ad26.COV2.S at low or high dose, single or two shots; about five received placebo; per-sample allocation not given. Repertoires of vaccine and placebo recipients were sequenced from samples collected on day 63 after the first injection.

The specimen was peripheral blood, collected in a trial of Ad26.COV2.S vaccine versus placebo. These receptors came from a person between 18 and 65 years old who received the Ad26.COV2.S COVID-19 vaccine or a placebo.

The chain couples TRBV3-1 (or the pseudogene TRBV3-2) to TRBJ2-3; no clear D gene. The germline V gene has CDR1 LGHDT and CDR2 YNNKEL (reference sequence). The CDR3 consists of 17 residues. V was pared by 6 bases and J by 0 bases, with 19 bases between. Here the CDR3 DNA reads TGTGCCAGCAGTACTTGTCTACGCGGAGCTAGCACAGATACGCAGTATTTT. This gives the protein CASSTCLRGASTDTQYF.

The chain combines TRBV30 with TRBJ2-2; D might be TRBD1 (5 bases). CDR1 is GTSNPN, CDR2 SVGIG, per germline (reference sequence). The CDR3 is 16 amino acids. V was clipped by 6 bases and J by 4 bases, with 21 bases between them. The CDR3 DNA follows: TGTGCCTGTACCGACATAGGACAACAGTTCACCGGGGAGCTGTTTTTT. It translates to CACTDIGQQFTGELFF. Together with reference TRBV30 and TRBJ2-2, the CDR3 gives the full variable domain: SQTIHQWPATLVQPVGSPLSLECTVEGTSNPNLYWYRQAAGRGLQLLFYSVGIGQISSEVPQNLSASRPQDRQFILSSKKLLLSDSGFYLCACTDIGQQFTGELFFGEGSRLTVL.

The chain carries TRBV7-2 and TRBJ2-1, with D uncertain. V lost 5 bases and J lost 13, with 15 bases in between. The CDR3 length is 12 residues. Germline V gene sequence: CDR1 SGHTA, CDR2 FQGNSA. The CDR3 DNA reads as TGTGCCAGCAGCCCCCGGGTCCCACGACAGTTCTTC. Its protein product is CASSPRVPRQFF.

V is TRBV7-9 and J is TRBJ2-4, with 8 bases aligning to TRBD2. Germline trimming cut 2 bases from V and 8 bases from J; bases unmatched to any gene: 14. This CDR3 is 17 amino acids long. Germline-derived CDR1 and CDR2 are SEHNR and FQNEAQ (reference sequence). CDR3 region: CASSLRVGAGGGDIQYF. Written as DNA, the CDR3 is TGTGCCAGCAGCTTAAGGGTTGGCGCGGGAGGAGGAGACATTCAGTACTTC.

This sequence joins TRBV24-1 and TRBJ1-1; 9 positions match TRBD1. The J segment lost 3 bases and the V segment lost 4 bases, leaving 5 bases of the junction unmatched. The CDR3 loop spans 15 amino acids. CDR1 is KGHDR, CDR2 SFDVKD, per germline. CDR3 nucleotides: TGTGCCACCAGTGACCCGACAGGGGGGGACACTGAAGCTTTCTTT. This encodes CATSDPTGGDTEAFF.

The chain combines TRBV19 with TRBJ1-4; D unresolved. CDR1 is LNHDA, CDR2 SQIVND, per germline (reference sequence). The CDR3 runs to 15 residues. The ends were cut back, 3 bases at V and 7 bases at J, with 15 bases in the middle. CDR3 DNA sequence: TGTGCCAGTAGTATCGGAGGTGTCAGTGGTGAAAAACTGTTTTTT. It encodes CASSIGGVSGEKLFF.

This sequence joins TRBV6-6 and TRBJ1-5; possible D gene TRBD1, 5 bases. CDR3 length: 14 amino acids. CDR1 MNHNY and CDR2 SVGAGI come from the germline V gene (reference sequence). V was clipped by 2 bases and J by 7 bases, with 12 bases between them. CDR3 protein: CASSYRRGDQPQHF. In DNA form, the CDR3 reads TGTGCCAGCAGTTACAGGCGCGGGGACCAGCCCCAGCATTTT.

The CDR3 region is CASSQGPFTYNEQFF. The CDR3 coding sequence is TGTGCCAGCAGCCAAGGGCCCTTCACCTACAATGAGCAGTTCTTC. This chain uses TRBV3-1 (or the pseudogene TRBV3-2) with TRBJ2-1; D unresolved. The CDR3 spans 15 residues. The germline gives CDR1 LGHDT, CDR2 YNNKEL (reference sequence). The V gene lost 1 base and the J gene lost 2 bases, with 9 bases spanning the gap.

The chain combines TRBV14 with TRBJ1-1; D remains unclear. Germline CDR1 reads SGHDN; CDR2 reads FVKESK. There are 14 residues in the CDR3. V shed 0 bases and J shed 5 bases, with 10 bases lying between them. The CDR3 nucleotides are TGTGCCAGCAGCCAAGATGTAGGTGGAACTGAAGCTTTCTTT. Encoded protein: CASSQDVGGTEAFF.

The gene calls are TRBV3-1 (or the pseudogene TRBV3-2) and TRBJ2-5, with D hard to call. The V end lost 10 bases, the J end lost 3 bases, and 6 bases lay between the germline ends. This CDR3 comprises 10 residues. Germline V gene sequence: CDR1 LGHDT, CDR2 YNNKEL (reference sequence). The CDR3 DNA reads as TGTGCCACCCCGGAAGAGACCCAGTACTTC. It codes for CATPEETQYF.

The CDR3 protein is CSVDWGLNTEAFF. In DNA, the CDR3 is TGCAGCGTTGACTGGGGGTTGAACACTGAAGCTTTCTTT. This chain connects TRBV29-1 to TRBJ1-1; TRBD1 is a possible D gene (5 bases). V shed 3 bases and J shed 0 bases, with 8 bases lying between them. CDR1 is SQVTM and CDR2 is ANQGSEA in the germline V gene. This CDR3 contains 13 residues.

The genes are TRBV5-6 and TRBJ1-1; 7 positions agree with TRBD1. This CDR3 comprises 15 residues. V was clipped by 4 bases and J by 2 bases; unmatched bases: 8. The V gene's germline CDR1 is SGHDT and CDR2 YYEEEE. The CDR3 nucleotides read TGTGCCAGCAGCCCCGCGGGACAGTCAAACACTGAAGCTTTCTTT. Translating it yields CASSPAGQSNTEAFF.

This clone was observed once. This sequence joins TRBV28 and TRBJ1-5; tentative D call: TRBD1 (5 bases). The length of the CDR3 is 15 residues. V lost 4 bases to trimming and J lost 3 bases, with 13 bases between them. Germline loops: CDR1 MDHEN, CDR2 SYDVKM. This CDR3 reads CASSSPGGFNQPQHF. DNA of the CDR3: TGTGCCAGCAGTTCCCCCGGGGGGTTCAATCAGCCCCAGCATTTT.

This chain connects TRBV5-6 to TRBJ2-7; 7 nucleotides agree with TRBD1. The CDR3 totals 15 residues. CDR1 is SGHDT and CDR2 is YYEEEE in the germline V gene. After removal of 4 bases from V and 2 bases from J, the junction contained 9 bases not matched to a gene. The CDR3 loop is CASSRGPAETYEQYF. DNA for the CDR3: TGTGCCAGCAGCAGGGGGCCAGCGGAGACCTACGAGCAGTACTTC.

The count of this clone is one. This chain joins TRBV3-1 (or the pseudogene TRBV3-2) and TRBJ2-5; D not certain. This CDR3 has 15 residues. Germline lookup yields CDR1 LGHDT and CDR2 YNNKEL (reference sequence). The V gene lost 0 bases and the J gene lost 0 bases, with 8 bases spanning the gap. Written as DNA, the CDR3 is TGTGCCAGCAGCCAAGAGGCGGTCTACCAAGAGACCCAGTACTTC. It yields the protein CASSQEAVYQETQYF.

The chain recombines TRBV30 with TRBJ2-5, with 10 bases identical to TRBD2. V lost 2 bases to trimming and J lost 2 bases; unmatched junction nucleotides: 5. The CDR3 runs to 15 residues. Germline loops: CDR1 GTSNPN, CDR2 SVGIG (reference sequence). The CDR3 DNA follows: TGTGCCTGGAGTCCCGGGACTAGCGTTCAAGAGACCCAGTACTTC. Amino acids: CAWSPGTSVQETQYF.

This clone came up once. This rearrangement joins TRBV30 to TRBJ2-6; D ambiguous. CDR3 length equals 13 residues. V was trimmed by 2 bases and J by 3 bases, leaving 5 bases between them. Germline CDR1 GTSNPN, CDR2 SVGIG (reference sequence). This CDR3 is CAWSKVGANVLTF. For the CDR3, the DNA is TGTGCCTGGAGTAAGGTTGGGGCCAACGTCCTGACTTTC.